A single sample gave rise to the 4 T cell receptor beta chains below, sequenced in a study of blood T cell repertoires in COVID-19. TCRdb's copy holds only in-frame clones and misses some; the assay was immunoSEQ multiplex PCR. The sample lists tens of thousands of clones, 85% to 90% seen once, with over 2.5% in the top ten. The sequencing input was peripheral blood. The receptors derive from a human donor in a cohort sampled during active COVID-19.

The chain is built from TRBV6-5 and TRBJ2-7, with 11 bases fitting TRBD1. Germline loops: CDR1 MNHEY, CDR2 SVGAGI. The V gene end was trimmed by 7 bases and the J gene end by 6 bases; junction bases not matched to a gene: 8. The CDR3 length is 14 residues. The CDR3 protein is CASKRGQGAREQYF. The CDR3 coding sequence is TGTGCCAGCAAAAGAGGACAGGGGGCGCGCGAGCAGTACTTC.

Here the CDR3 DNA reads TGTGCTGACCCGGGGGTAGAGACCCAGTACTTC. Translating it yields CADPGVETQYF. This chain links TRBV9 with TRBJ2-5, with TRBD2 as a possible D gene (6 bases). Germline V lookup: CDR1 SGDLS, CDR2 YYNGEE. The CDR3 extends over 11 amino acids.

For the CDR3, the DNA is TGTGCCAGCAGCTTAGCGAAACTAGTCGGCACAGATACGCAGTATTTT. Amino acid sequence: CASSLAKLVGTDTQYF. The V gene is TRBV7-2, the J gene TRBJ2-3; D perhaps matches TRBD2 (5 bases). The CDR3 is 16 amino acids. Per the germline V gene, CDR1 is SGHTA and CDR2 is FQGNSA. The V end lost 0 bases, the J end lost 1 base, and 11 bases lay between the germline ends.

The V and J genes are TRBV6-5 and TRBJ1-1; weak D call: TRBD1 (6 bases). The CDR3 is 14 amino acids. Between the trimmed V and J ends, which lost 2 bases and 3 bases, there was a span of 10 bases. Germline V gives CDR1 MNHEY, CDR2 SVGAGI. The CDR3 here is CASSYSAGDTEAFF. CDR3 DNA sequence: TGTGCCAGCAGTTACAGTGCAGGGGACACTGAAGCTTTCTTT.